The 10 T cell receptor beta chains below were found in one sample sequenced in a study of neoadjuvant anti-PD-1 for oral cavity cancer. The assay was immunoSEQ multiplex PCR, and TCRdb's table has in-frame clones only and misses some. Of more than 11,000 clones in the sample, around 70% were seen once. Time point defined: after neoadjuvant nivolumab, at surgical resection. Sequenced here: PBMCs, sampled after nivolumab (anti-PD-1) treatment. The receptor source for this set is a person between 40 and 85 years old with oral cavity squamous cell carcinoma.

CDR3 region: CSVEEQTRDEQFF. CDR3 nucleotide sequence: TGCAGCGTTGAAGAGCAAACTAGAGATGAGCAGTTCTTC. The J gene is TRBJ2-1, the V gene TRBV29-1, with D possibly TRBD2 on 5 matching bases. Germline CDR1 reads SQVTM; CDR2 reads ANQGSEA. This CDR3 is built from 13 residues. Trimming cost V 0 bases and J 8 bases, with 11 bases left between them.

V is TRBV29-1 and J is TRBJ2-7; TRBD1 matches at 9 bases. V gave up 7 bases and J gave up 1 base; unmatched junction bases: 11. The CDR3 spans 15 residues. Germline V gene sequence: CDR1 SQVTM, CDR2 ANQGSEA. CDR3 coding DNA: TGCAGCGCGGCGAGCCCGGGACAGGGATCCTACGAGCAGTACTTC. It codes for CSAASPGQGSYEQYF.

This clone has more than one count but fewer than ten. The rearrangement links TRBV6-5 to TRBJ1-2; D is undetermined. Germline V gene sequence: CDR1 MNHEY, CDR2 SVGAGI. Trimming took 5 bases from V and 4 from J, leaving 11 bases between them. CDR3 length equals 13 residues. This CDR3 is CASSVRLSYGYTF. The CDR3 DNA is TGTGCCAGCAGTGTACGCCTTAGCTATGGCTACACCTTC.

In its sample, this clone was seen once. The chain links TRBV5-6 to TRBJ2-1; 12 bases match TRBD1. This CDR3 is built from 15 residues. With V trimmed by 5 bases and J by 8 bases, 8 bases remained unmatched. Germline assignment: CDR1 SGHDT and CDR2 YYEEEE. The CDR3 bases are TGTGCCAGCAGTCTCGGGGACAGGGGGCGCGATGAGCAGTTCTTC. It yields the protein CASSLGDRGRDEQFF.

This chain connects TRBV7-9 to TRBJ2-2; possibly TRBD1 for D (5 bases). CDR1 is SEHNR, CDR2 FQNEAQ, per germline (reference sequence). The CDR3 length is 14 residues. Trimming cost V 3 bases and J 6 bases, with 11 bases left between them. This chain's CDR3 is CASSFSGISGELFF. Here the CDR3 DNA reads TGTGCCAGCAGCTTCTCAGGGATTTCCGGGGAGCTGTTTTTT.

V gene TRBV6-5 combines with J gene TRBJ2-2; D possibly corresponds to TRBD2 (6 bases). CDR3 length equals 14 residues. The V and J ends lost 6 bases and 6 bases respectively, with 14 bases between them. Germline lookup yields CDR1 MNHEY and CDR2 SVGAGI. CDR3 protein: CASRGTSWAGELFF. In DNA, the CDR3 is TGTGCCAGCAGGGGTACTAGCTGGGCCGGGGAGCTGTTTTTT.

CDR3: CATWKDTQYF. As DNA, the CDR3 is TGTGCCACCTGGAAAGATACGCAGTATTTT. The genes are TRBV2 and TRBJ2-3; D is unresolved. Trimming pared 10 bases from V and 5 bases from J, leaving 7 bases between. The CDR3 covers 10 residues. CDR1 is SNHLY, CDR2 FYNNEI, per germline.

The V gene is TRBV29-1, the J gene TRBJ2-2, with 13 positions matching TRBD2. V lost 5 bases to trimming and J lost 7 bases; unmatched junction nucleotides: 4. The CDR3 extends over 14 amino acids. In germline, CDR1 is SQVTM, CDR2 ANQGSEA. The CDR3 protein is CSVRRLAGGGELFF. In DNA form, the CDR3 reads TGCAGCGTTAGGCGACTAGCGGGAGGCGGGGAGCTGTTTTTT.

This clone was detected only once. This rearrangement joins TRBV11-2 to TRBJ2-5; tentatively, D is TRBD2 (5 bases). CDR3 size: 17 residues. Germline V gives CDR1 SGHAT, CDR2 FQNNGV. With 3 bases removed from V and 0 bases from J, the gap between germline ends came to 17 bases. CDR3 in amino acids: CASSFDPGGSNQETQYF. For the CDR3, the DNA is TGTGCCAGCAGCTTCGACCCAGGCGGGTCGAACCAAGAGACCCAGTACTTC. Using reference TRBV11-2 and TRBJ2-5 for the parts outside the CDR3, the full variable domain is EAGVAQSPRYKIIEKRQSVAFWCNPISGHATLYWYQQILGQGPKLLIQFQNNGVVDDSQLPKDRFSAERLKGVDSTLKIQPAKLEDSAVYLCASSFDPGGSNQETQYFGPGTRLLVL.

The CDR3 region is CATKQGLRQPQHF. For the CDR3, the DNA is TGCGCCACAAAACAGGGATTGCGGCAGCCCCAGCATTTT. The chain combines TRBV10-2 with TRBJ1-5; tentative D call: TRBD1 (6 bases). This CDR3 is built from 13 residues. V gave up 10 bases and J gave up 7 bases, with 17 bases separating them. Germline V gives CDR1 WSHSY, CDR2 SAAADI.